A single sample is the source of the 8 T cell receptor beta chains below, sequenced in a study of Graves' ophthalmopathy and Graves' hyperthyroidism. Beta-chain TCR CDR3 regions were amplified from RNA transcripts. RT-PCR in the first round used HTBI primers; a second-round multiplex PCR followed. TCRdb processed the multiplex PCR reads anew with MiXCR; each CDR3 protein has one entry. Among 600,000 to 950,000 distinct CDR3 sequences listed, approximately 40% were seen once. Sequenced: peripheral blood. The origin of the receptors is an adult man with Graves' ophthalmopathy.

The chain has TRBV29-1 and TRBJ2-3; D unclear. V was pared by 6 bases and J by 3 bases, with 10 bases between. CDR1 SQVTM and CDR2 ANQGSEA come from the germline V gene. CDR3 size: 12 residues. CDR3 protein: CSVDTSTDTQYF. CDR3 bases: TGCAGCGTCGACACATCGACAGATACGCAGTATTTT.

This clonotype has a handful of counts. The rearrangement uses TRBV7-9 and TRBJ2-7; a possible D gene is TRBD1 (6 bases). V lost 5 bases and J lost 4, with 24 bases in between. The CDR3 loop spans 17 amino acids. Germline loops: CDR1 SEHNR, CDR2 FQNEAQ (reference sequence). The CDR3 nucleotides are TGTGCCAGCAGCAAACAGGACAGCTGGTTGGGGATATACGAGCAGTACTTC. Amino acids: CASSKQDSWLGIYEQYF.

J is TRBJ1-2 and V is TRBV11-3; D unclear. V was cut by 5 bases and J by 2 bases, with 12 bases left in between. This CDR3 spans 14 amino acids. Germline V lookup: CDR1 SGHNT, CDR2 YENEEA. The CDR3 loop is CASSPELRNYGYTF. For the CDR3, the DNA is TGTGCCAGCAGCCCAGAATTAAGAAACTATGGCTACACCTTC.

This chain joins TRBV24-1 and TRBJ1-5, with TRBD1 as a possible D gene (5 bases). V lost 4 bases to trimming and J lost 6 bases, with 9 bases between them. Germline CDR1 reads KGHDR; CDR2 reads SFDVKD. CDR3 size: 13 residues. CDR3 region: CATSDPGIQPQHF. The CDR3 coding sequence is TGTGCCACCAGTGACCCAGGGATTCAGCCCCAGCATTTT.

The V and J genes are TRBV7-9 and TRBJ2-7; TRBD1 agrees at 7 bases. The V segment lost 5 bases and the J segment 2 bases; nucleotides outside the gene matches: 12. In germline, CDR1 is SEHNR, CDR2 FQNEAQ (reference sequence). The CDR3 sequence is 16 residues long. Here the CDR3 reads CASSPQNGQGAYEQYF. Written as DNA, the CDR3 is TGTGCCAGCAGCCCCCAAAACGGGCAGGGGGCCTACGAGCAGTACTTC.

Comments on this clonotype: Mismatch with germline at one junction end may stem from a read error. V usage is TRBV19 and J usage is TRBJ2-1; TRBD1 matches at 9 bases. This CDR3 region has 13 residues. The germline gives CDR1 LNHDA, CDR2 SQIVND (reference sequence). CDR3 residues: CASGTGSFNEQFF. In DNA, the CDR3 is TGTGCCAGCGGGACAGGGTCCTTCAATGAGCAGTTCTTC.

This clonotype has ten or more counts. V and J are TRBV15 and TRBJ1-1, with 9 bases identical to TRBD1. Germline-derived CDR1 and CDR2 are LNHNV and YYDKDF (reference sequence). The CDR3 has 17 residues. After removal of 2 bases from V and 4 bases from J, the junction contained 11 bases not matched to a gene. CDR3 DNA sequence: TGTGCCACCAGCAGAAAGGACAGGGGTTTGAGGCGCACTGAAGCTTTCTTT. It translates to CATSRKDRGLRRTEAFF.

This chain links TRBV29-1 with TRBJ2-3; 10 bases agree with TRBD2. Trimming removed 7 bases from V and 1 base from J; junction bases left unmatched: 8. The CDR3 has 15 amino acids. From germline, CDR1 is SQVTM and CDR2 ANQGSEA. The chain's CDR3 is CSAVPSGGRTDTQYF. DNA of the CDR3: TGCAGCGCTGTCCCTAGCGGGGGACGCACAGATACGCAGTATTTT.